This T cell receptor beta chain was recovered during a study of early T cells in non-severe SARS-CoV-2 infection. CDR1 is SGHTA and CDR2 is FQGNSA in the germline V gene. Trimming removed 2 bases from V and 1 base from J, with 21 bases in between. This CDR3 region has 19 residues. In its sample, this clonotype was seen a few times. Individual cDNA molecules received unique molecular identifiers during library preparation. TCRdb passed the 5' RACE reads through MiXCR, listing each CDR3 protein once. The sample includes tens of thousands of distinct CDR3 sequences, 12% of them seen just once. The chain employs TRBV7-2 and TRBJ2-1, with D perhaps TRBD2 (5 bases). What was sequenced was whole blood. The TCR comes from an adult who was a healthcare worker with PCR-confirmed SARS-CoV-2 infection or an uninfected control (not recorded which). CDR3 nucleotide sequence: TGTGCCAGCAGCTTAAAGCATCGGCCGGGCGGGCCTTCCTACAATGAGCAGTTCTTC. Protein sequence: CASSLKHRPGGPSYNEQFF. Using reference TRBV7-2 and TRBJ2-1 for the parts outside the CDR3, the full variable domain is GAGVSQSPSNKVTEKGKDVELRCDPISGHTALYWYRQSLGQGLEFLIYFQGNSAPDKSGLPSDRFSAERTGGSVSTLTIQRTQQEDSAVYLCASSLKHRPGGPSYNEQFFGPGTRLTVL.